This T cell receptor beta chain stems from a study of T cells expressing NK-cell markers. Study-wide results and caveats: CD8+ T cells in roughly six donors included dominant NKG2C+ clonotypes at 1.0-7.0%.

On this clonotype itself: Its antigen remains unknown.

TCRdb processed the 5' RACE reads again and assigns one entry to each CDR3 protein, with no DNA. This listing includes about 400,000 distinct CDR3 sequences. Sequences were obtained from blood T cells: a sorted CD56 or NKG2C T cell subset, CD4+ or CD8+ T cells, or bulk PBMC T cells (not recorded which). The clonotype was recovered from a woman aged 45 to 65 in good health.

The CDR3 reads CASSEYNNEQFF. V is TRBV12-3 or TRBV12-4 and J is TRBJ2-1. There are 12 residues in the CDR3.